Shown below are 7 T cell receptor beta chains from a single sample sequenced in a study of blood T cell repertoires in COVID-19. Assay used: immunoSEQ multiplex PCR; TCRdb lists only in-frame clones, some missing. This sample has about 200,000 clones; around 89% occur once, and the top ten carry 6.5% to 9.5%. The sequenced sample was PBMCs or T cells enriched from blood (not recorded which). These receptors were collected from a woman between 18 and 30 years old who had recovered from COVID-19.

The chain carries TRBV5-8 and TRBJ1-5, with TRBD1 as a possible D gene (6 bases). Trimming stripped 2 bases from V and 5 bases from J, with 14 bases between. This CDR3 has 15 residues. The germline V gene encodes CDR1 SGHTS and CDR2 YDEGEE. The CDR3 nucleotides read TGTGCCAGCAGCTTCCAGGGGCGGGTTGATCAGCCCCAGCATTTT. This sequence encodes CASSFQGRVDQPQHF.

The chain couples TRBV28 to TRBJ2-7; weak D call: TRBD2 (6 bases). Germline V gives CDR1 MDHEN, CDR2 SYDVKM. Trimming took 6 bases from V and 3 from J, leaving 21 bases between them. The CDR3 extends over 16 amino acids. This CDR3 is CASRGGLTELFYEQYF. As DNA, the CDR3 is TGTGCCAGCAGGGGGGGTTTGACGGAGTTATTCTACGAGCAGTACTTC.

The chain carries TRBV15 and TRBJ1-1, with D tentatively TRBD1 (5 bases). The germline V and J ends were trimmed by 2 bases and 5 bases, with 9 bases remaining between them. Germline V gene data show CDR1 as LNHNV and CDR2 as YYDKDF (reference sequence). This CDR3 comprises 13 residues. The CDR3 DNA is TGTGCCACCAGCAGATGGGGGGAGACTGAAGCTTTCTTT. It codes for CATSRWGETEAFF. The whole variable domain, remainder taken from reference TRBV15 and TRBJ1-1, is DAMVIQNPRYQVTQFGKPVTLSCSQTLNHNVMYWYQQKSSQAPKLLFHYYDKDFNNEADTPDNFQSRRPNTSFCFLDIRSPGLGDTAMYLCATSRWGETEAFFGQGTRLTVV.

This clone was observed a few times. The chain combines TRBV3-1 (or the pseudogene TRBV3-2) with TRBJ2-7; D not certain. CDR3 length equals 11 residues. Germline V gene sequence: CDR1 LGHDT, CDR2 YNNKEL (reference sequence). Trimming took 4 bases from V and 2 from J, leaving 3 bases between them. CDR3 in amino acids: CASSRAYEQYF. The CDR3 DNA reads as TGTGCCAGCAGCCGAGCCTACGAGCAGTACTTC.

This clone showed up just a few times. The chain uses TRBV10-2 and TRBJ2-3; 9 nucleotides agree with TRBD1. The CDR3 contains 15 residues. Trimming removed 3 bases from V and 5 bases from J; junction bases left unmatched: 6. In germline, CDR1 is WSHSY, CDR2 SAAADI. CDR3 loop: CASSDGTGKLDTQYF. In nucleotides, the CDR3 is TGCGCCAGCAGTGACGGGACAGGGAAACTAGATACGCAGTATTTT.

This chain uses TRBV19 with TRBJ1-2, with D tentatively TRBD1 (5 bases). V lost 3 bases to trimming and J lost 5 bases, with 13 bases between them. The CDR3 consists of 14 residues. Germline V CDR1 and CDR2: LNHDA, SQIVND (reference sequence). The DNA of the CDR3 is TGTGCCAGTAGTATGGCAGGGAATAGATATGGCTACACCTTC. Its translation: CASSMAGNRYGYTF.

The CDR3 here is CASSDGGTSGNTIYF. The CDR3, as DNA: TGTGCCAGCAGCGACGGGGGGACCTCTGGAAACACCATATATTTT. The chain is built from TRBV9 and TRBJ1-3; maybe TRBD1 (5 bases). V lost 3 bases and J 0 bases, leaving 10 bases between the germline ends. The CDR3 loop spans 15 amino acids. Germline CDR1 and CDR2: SGDLS and YYNGEE.